This TCR beta chain came from a study of PD-L1 blockade in urothelial cancer. The ends lost 6 bases at V and 6 bases at J; junction bases unmatched: 8. Germline assignment: CDR1 KGHSY and CDR2 FQNENV. This CDR3 contains 15 residues. The assay was immunoSEQ multiplex PCR, and TCRdb's table has in-frame clones only and misses some. The sample lists some 20,000 clones; around 88% were seen once. This TCR was recovered from a man aged 50 to 59 with urothelial cancer. The sequencing used PBMCs, collected around atezolizumab (anti-PD-L1) treatment. This chain joins TRBV16 and TRBJ2-1, with 10 nucleotides matching TRBD2. In DNA form, the CDR3 reads TGTGCCAGCAGAACCGGGACTAGCGTTGTCAATGAGCAGTTCTTC. It is translated as CASRTGTSVVNEQFF.